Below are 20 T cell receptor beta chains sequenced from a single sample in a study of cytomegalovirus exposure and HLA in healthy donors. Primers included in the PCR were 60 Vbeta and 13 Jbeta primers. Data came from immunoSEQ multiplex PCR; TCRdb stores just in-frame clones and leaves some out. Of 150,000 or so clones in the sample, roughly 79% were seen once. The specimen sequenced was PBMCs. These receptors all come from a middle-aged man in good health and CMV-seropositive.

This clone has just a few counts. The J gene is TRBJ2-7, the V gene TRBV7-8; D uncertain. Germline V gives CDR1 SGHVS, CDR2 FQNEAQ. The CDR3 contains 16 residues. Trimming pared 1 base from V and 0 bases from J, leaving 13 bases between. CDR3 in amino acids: CASSLDRFSSSYEQYF. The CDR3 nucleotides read TGTGCCAGCAGCTTAGATCGCTTCTCGAGCTCCTACGAGCAGTACTTC.

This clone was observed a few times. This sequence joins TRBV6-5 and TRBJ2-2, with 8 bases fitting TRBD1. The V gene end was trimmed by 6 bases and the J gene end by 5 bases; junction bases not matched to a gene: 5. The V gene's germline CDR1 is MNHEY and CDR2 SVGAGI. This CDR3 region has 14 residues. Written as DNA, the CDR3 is TGTGCCAGCAGCTGGACAGGGCAAACCGGGGAGCTGTTTTTT. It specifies CASSWTGQTGELFF.

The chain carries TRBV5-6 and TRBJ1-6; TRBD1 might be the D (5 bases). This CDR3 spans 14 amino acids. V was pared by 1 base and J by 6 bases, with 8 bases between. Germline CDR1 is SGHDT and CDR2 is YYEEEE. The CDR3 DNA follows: TGTGCCAGCAGCTTGCAGGGTGTTAATTCACCCCTCCACTTT. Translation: CASSLQGVNSPLHF.

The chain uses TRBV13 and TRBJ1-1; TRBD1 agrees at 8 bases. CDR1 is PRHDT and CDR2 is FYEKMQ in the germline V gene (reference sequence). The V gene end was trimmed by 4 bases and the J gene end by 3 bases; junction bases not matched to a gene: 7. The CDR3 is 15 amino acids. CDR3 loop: CASSSDRGSYTEAFF. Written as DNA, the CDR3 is TGTGCCAGCAGCTCTGACAGGGGATCATACACTGAAGCTTTCTTT. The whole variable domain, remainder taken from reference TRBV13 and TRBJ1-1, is AAGVIQSPRHLIKEKRETATLKCYPIPRHDTVYWYQQGPGQDPQFLISFYEKMQSDKGSIPDRFSAQQFSDYHSELNMSSLELGDSALYFCASSSDRGSYTEAFFGQGTRLTVV.

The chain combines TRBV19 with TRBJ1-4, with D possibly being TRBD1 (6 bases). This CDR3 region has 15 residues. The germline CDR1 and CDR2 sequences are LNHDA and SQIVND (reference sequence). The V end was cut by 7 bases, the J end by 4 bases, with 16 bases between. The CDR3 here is CASTNRQALNEKLFF. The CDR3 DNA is TGTGCCAGTACAAACCGACAGGCGCTTAATGAAAAACTGTTTTTT.

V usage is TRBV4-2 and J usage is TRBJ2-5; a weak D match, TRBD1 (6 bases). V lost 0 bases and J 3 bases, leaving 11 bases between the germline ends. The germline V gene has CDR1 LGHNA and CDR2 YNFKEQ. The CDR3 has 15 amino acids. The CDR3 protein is CASSQDHRTEETQYF. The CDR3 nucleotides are TGTGCCAGCAGCCAAGATCACAGGACAGAAGAGACCCAGTACTTC.

The CDR3 DNA reads TGCGCCAGCAGCCCCGGGACTAGCGGGGTAAATGAGCAGTTCTTC. Protein product: CASSPGTSGVNEQFF. The chain joins TRBV5-1 to TRBJ2-1, with TRBD2 matching 13 bases. CDR3 length: 15 residues. Losses at the gene ends were 4 bases for V and 7 bases for J; bases not matched to a gene: 5. Germline CDR1 reads SGHRS; CDR2 reads YFSETQ.

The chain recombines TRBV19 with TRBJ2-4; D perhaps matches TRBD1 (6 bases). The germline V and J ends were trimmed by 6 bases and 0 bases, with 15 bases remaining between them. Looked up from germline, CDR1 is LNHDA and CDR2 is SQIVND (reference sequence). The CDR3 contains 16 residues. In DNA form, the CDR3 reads TGTGCCAGTAGACAACAGGGCCAACTAGCCAAAAACATTCAGTACTTC. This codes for CASRQQGQLAKNIQYF.

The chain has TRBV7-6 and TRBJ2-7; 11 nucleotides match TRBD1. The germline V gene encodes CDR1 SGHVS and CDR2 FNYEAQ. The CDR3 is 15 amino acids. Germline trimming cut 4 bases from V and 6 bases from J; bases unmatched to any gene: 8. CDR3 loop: CASSSSGTGGREQYF. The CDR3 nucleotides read TGTGCCAGCAGCTCTTCCGGGACAGGGGGACGCGAGCAGTACTTC.

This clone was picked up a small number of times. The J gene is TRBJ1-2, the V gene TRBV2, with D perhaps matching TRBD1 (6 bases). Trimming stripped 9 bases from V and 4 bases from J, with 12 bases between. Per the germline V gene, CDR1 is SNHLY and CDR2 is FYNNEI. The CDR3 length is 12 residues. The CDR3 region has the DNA TGTGCCAGAAGACAGGTCGGCTATGGCTACACCTTC. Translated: CARRQVGYGYTF.

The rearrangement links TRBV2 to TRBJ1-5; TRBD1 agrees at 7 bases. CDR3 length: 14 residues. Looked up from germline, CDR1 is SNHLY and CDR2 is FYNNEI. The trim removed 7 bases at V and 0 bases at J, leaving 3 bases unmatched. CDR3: CASNTGDSNQPQHF. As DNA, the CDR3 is TGTGCCAGCAACACAGGGGATAGCAATCAGCCCCAGCATTTT.

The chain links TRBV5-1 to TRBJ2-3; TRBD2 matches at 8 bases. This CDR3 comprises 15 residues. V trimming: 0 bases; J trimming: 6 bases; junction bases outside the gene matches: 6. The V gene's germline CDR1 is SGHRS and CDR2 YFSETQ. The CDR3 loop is CASSLASGGGDTQYF. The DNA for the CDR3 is TGCGCCAGCAGCTTGGCAAGCGGGGGCGGGGATACGCAGTATTTT. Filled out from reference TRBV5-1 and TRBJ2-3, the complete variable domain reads KAGVTQTPRYLIKTRGQQVTLSCSPISGHRSVSWYQQTPGQGLQFLFEYFSETQRNKGNFPGRFSGRQFSNSRSEMNVSTLELGDSALYLCASSLASGGGDTQYFGPGTRLTVL.

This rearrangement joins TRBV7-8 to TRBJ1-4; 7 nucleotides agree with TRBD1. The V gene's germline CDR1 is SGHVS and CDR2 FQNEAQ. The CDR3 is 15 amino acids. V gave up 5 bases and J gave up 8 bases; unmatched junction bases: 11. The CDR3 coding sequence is TGTGCCAGCAGCCTTCCGACAGGGCCTGCAGAAAAACTGTTTTTT. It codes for CASSLPTGPAEKLFF.

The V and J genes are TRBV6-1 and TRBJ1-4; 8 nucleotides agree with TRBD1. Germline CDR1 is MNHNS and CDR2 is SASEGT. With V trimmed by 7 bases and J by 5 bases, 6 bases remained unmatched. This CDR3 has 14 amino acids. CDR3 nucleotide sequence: TGTGCCAGCATGTCCAGGACAGGGAATGAAAAACTGTTTTTT. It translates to CASMSRTGNEKLFF.

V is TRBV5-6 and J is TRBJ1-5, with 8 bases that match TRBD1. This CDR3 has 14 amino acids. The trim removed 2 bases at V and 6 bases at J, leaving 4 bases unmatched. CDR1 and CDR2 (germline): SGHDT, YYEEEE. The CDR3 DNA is TGTGCCAGCAGCTTACAGGGGGGCAGTCAGCCCCAGCATTTT. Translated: CASSLQGGSQPQHF.

CDR3 in DNA: TGTGCCACCAGCGGCGGTACGGGGTCAACTAATGAAAAACTGTTTTTT. Residues: CATSGGTGSTNEKLFF. The J gene is TRBJ1-4, the V gene TRBV15; D is uncertain. V gave up 5 bases and J gave up 0 bases, with 13 bases separating them. The CDR3 has 16 residues. Germline CDR1 reads LNHNV; CDR2 reads YYDKDF (reference sequence).

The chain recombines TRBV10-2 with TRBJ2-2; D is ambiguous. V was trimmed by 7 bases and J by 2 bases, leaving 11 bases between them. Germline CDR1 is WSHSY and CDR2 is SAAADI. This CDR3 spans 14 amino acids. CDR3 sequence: CASKGRRNTGELFF. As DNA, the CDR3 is TGCGCCAGCAAAGGCAGGCGAAACACCGGGGAGCTGTTTTTT.

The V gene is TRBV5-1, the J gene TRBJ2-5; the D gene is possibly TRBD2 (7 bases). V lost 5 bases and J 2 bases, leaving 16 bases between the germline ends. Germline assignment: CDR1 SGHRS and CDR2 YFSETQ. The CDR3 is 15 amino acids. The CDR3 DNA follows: TGCGCCAGCAGGATCTCCGGGGGGCTGCAAGAGACCCAGTACTTC. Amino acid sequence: CASRISGGLQETQYF.

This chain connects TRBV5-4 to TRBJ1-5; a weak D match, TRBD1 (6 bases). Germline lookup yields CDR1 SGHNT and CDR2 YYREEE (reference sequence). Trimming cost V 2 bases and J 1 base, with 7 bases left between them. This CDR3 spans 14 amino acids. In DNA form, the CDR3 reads TGTGCCAGCAGCTTCAGGGGAAGCAATCAGCCCCAGCATTTT. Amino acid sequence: CASSFRGSNQPQHF.

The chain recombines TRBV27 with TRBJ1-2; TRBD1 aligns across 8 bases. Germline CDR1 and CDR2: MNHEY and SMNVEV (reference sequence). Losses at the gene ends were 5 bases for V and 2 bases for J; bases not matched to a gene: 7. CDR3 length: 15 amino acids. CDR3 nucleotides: TGTGCCAGCAGTCCCGGACAGGGCTACAACTATGGCTACACCTTC. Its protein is CASSPGQGYNYGYTF.